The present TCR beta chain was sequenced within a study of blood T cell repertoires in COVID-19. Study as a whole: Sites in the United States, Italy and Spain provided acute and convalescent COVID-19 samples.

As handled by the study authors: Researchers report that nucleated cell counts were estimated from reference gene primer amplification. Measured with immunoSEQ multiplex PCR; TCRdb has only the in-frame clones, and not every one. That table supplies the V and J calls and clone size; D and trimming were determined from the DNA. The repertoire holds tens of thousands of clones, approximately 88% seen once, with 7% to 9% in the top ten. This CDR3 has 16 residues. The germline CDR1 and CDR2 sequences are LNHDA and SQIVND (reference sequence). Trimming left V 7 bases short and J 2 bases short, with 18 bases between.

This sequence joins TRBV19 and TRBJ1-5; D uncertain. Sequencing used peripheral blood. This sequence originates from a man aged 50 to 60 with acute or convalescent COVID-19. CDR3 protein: CASTSGGYNGNQPQHF. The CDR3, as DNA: TGTGCCAGTACCTCGGGAGGGTATAATGGCAATCAGCCCCAGCATTTT.